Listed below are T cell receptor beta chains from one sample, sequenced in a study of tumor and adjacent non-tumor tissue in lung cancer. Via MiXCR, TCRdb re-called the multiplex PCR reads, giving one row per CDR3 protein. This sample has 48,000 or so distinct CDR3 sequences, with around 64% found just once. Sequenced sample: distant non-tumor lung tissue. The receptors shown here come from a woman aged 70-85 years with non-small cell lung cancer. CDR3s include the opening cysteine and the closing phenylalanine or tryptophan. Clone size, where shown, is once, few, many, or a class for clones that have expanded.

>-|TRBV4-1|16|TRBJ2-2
CASNQHPVWNTGELFF
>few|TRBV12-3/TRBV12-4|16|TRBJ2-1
CAGSPRTSGPYNEQFF
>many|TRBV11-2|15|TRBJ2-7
CAGSLGEREGREQYF
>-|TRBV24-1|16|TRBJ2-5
CATSDYSSRVQETQYF
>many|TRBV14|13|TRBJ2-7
CASSPSDRYEQYF
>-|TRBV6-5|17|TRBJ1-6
CANSYFPSGGYNSHLHF
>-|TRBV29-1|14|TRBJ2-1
CSATSSGSYNKQFF
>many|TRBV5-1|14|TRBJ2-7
CASSLGTRAYEQYF
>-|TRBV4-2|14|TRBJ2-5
CTSSQGRGQETQYF
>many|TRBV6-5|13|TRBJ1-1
CASSYEAGPNAFF
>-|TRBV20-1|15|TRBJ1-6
CSAQPPGQVYSLLHF
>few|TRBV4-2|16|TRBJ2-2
CTSSQDWATNTGELFF
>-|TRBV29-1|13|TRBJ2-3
CSVDRPRGDTQYF
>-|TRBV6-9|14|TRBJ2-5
CTSSETPLRETQYF
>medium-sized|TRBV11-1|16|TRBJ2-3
CASSSRTSGSTDTQYF
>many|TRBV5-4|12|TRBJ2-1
CASSSTGGEQFF
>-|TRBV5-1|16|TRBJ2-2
CASSTRQFGNTGELLF
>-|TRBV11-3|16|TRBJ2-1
CASNLRIRDSYNEQFF
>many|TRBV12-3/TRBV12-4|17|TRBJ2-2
CASSWSSGYTNTGELFF
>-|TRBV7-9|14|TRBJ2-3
CASSLESKAEAEYF
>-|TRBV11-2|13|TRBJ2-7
CASSPDTYYEQYF
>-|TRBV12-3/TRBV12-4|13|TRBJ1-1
CASSLGSGTEAFF
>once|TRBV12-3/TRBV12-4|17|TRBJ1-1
CASSPLTTRGGNTEAFF
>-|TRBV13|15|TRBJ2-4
CASSSPQDSKNIQHF
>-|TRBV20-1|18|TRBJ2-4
CSARDESGTAISKNIQYF